This T cell receptor (beta chain) was observed in a study of CD8+ T cells in alopecia areata. Study observations and caveats: Resident alphabeta T cells of normal skin are also sequenced in scalp samples. In patients, TCRs were shared less clearly than in mice, and HLA may possibly be involved.

As for this clone: Its antigen remains unknown.

From PBMCs, CD4+ and CD8+ T cells were sorted. It was cDNA, reverse transcribed from extracted RNA, that served as the sequencing template. The assay was immunoSEQ multiplex PCR, and TCRdb's table has in-frame clones only and misses some. The data contain under 250,000 clones, approximately 52% of them singletons. The CDR3 consists of 12 residues. Germline V gives CDR1 LNHDA, CDR2 SQIVND (reference sequence). The junction had 7 bases not matched to a gene; V was cut back by 11 bases and J by 5 bases. The chain couples TRBV19 to TRBJ1-2; 8 nucleotides align to TRBD1. The source material was CD4+ T cells sorted from blood, sampled at week 0. This receptor was taken from a human donor with alopecia areata. The CDR3 loop is CAGRTGSYGYTF. DNA of the CDR3: TGTGCCGGAAGGACAGGGTCTTATGGCTACACCTTC.